A selection of T cell receptor beta chains follows, all from one sample in a study of blood T cell repertoires in COVID-19. Repertoires were generated with immunoSEQ multiplex PCR, while TCRdb's copy carries only in-frame clones and drops some. The sample records 200,000 to 250,000 clones, approximately 84% being singletons. Sequencing was carried out using PBMCs or T cells enriched from blood (not recorded which). Receptors were obtained from a man between 40 and 49 years old who had recovered from COVID-19. CDR3s include the opening cysteine and the closing phenylalanine or tryptophan. A D gene is named only where the DNA matches it firmly. Expanded clones are given a class, and other clones once, few, many or no size at all.

TRBD1 TRBJ2-7 TRBV2 few TGTGCCAGCAGTGAAGGTCGCAGGGGGAACTACGAGCAGTACTTC CASSEGRRGNYEQYF
NA TRBJ2-3 TRBV6-4 NA TGTGCCAGCAGTGACAAATACACAGATACGCAGTATTTT CASSDKYTDTQYF
NA TRBJ1-2 TRBV27 NA TGTGCCAGCAGTTTAGGAGGGCTCTATGGCTACACCTTC CASSLGGLYGYTF
TRBD1 TRBJ1-1 TRBV2 NA TGTGCCAGCAGTGAAGCCCGGACAGGGGGGGTCACTGAAGCTTTCTTT CASSEARTGGVTEAFF
NA TRBJ1-2 TRBV6-5 NA TGTGCCACCACAGAATGGGCACGAGGCTACACCTTC CATTEWARGYTF
NA TRBJ1-2 TRBV10-3 NA TGTGCCATCAGTCCGACTACAGGGCCCCGGGGCTACACCTTC CAISPTTGPRGYTF
TRBD2 TRBJ2-5 TRBV5-1 NA TGCGCCAGCAGCGCGGGGGGCGGGAGTGTTCAAGAGACCCAGTACTTC CASSAGGGSVQETQYF
TRBD2 TRBJ2-1 TRBV6-5 NA TGTGCCAGCGCCTTGGGACTAGCGGGAGGCAATGAGCAGTTCTTC CASALGLAGGNEQFF
NA TRBJ1-1 TRBV7-6 NA TGTGCCAGCAGCTTGGGGGGGAGTAGCACTGAAGCTTTCTTT CASSLGGSSTEAFF
NA TRBJ2-7 TRBV7-2 NA TGTGCCAGCAGCTTAGGCCTAGCAGGGGTTTACGAGCAGTACTTC CASSLGLAGVYEQYF
NA TRBJ2-1 TRBV28 NA TGTGCCAGCAGTTTAACACAGGCGACCCTGTTCTTC CASSLTQATLFF
TRBD1 TRBJ1-1 TRBV5-1 NA TGCGCCAGCAGCTTGACGTGGCCCGGACAGGGGGTAGACACTGAAGCTTTCTTT CASSLTWPGQGVDTEAFF
TRBD1 TRBJ1-3 TRBV7-9 NA TGTGCCAGCAGCTTAGTGGAGGGGGCACAGGGAAACACCATATATTTT CASSLVEGAQGNTIYF
NA TRBJ2-7 TRBV9 NA TGTGCCAGCAGCGTAGATCGGGGGAGCGGAAGGGAGCAGTACTTC CASSVDRGSGREQYF
TRBD2 TRBJ2-3 TRBV29-1 once TGCAGCGTCGTGGGACTAGCGGGGTTCACAGATACGCAGTATTTT CSVVGLAGFTDTQYF
NA TRBJ2-1 TRBV18 NA TGTGCCAGCTCACCACCGGTTGTAGATGAGCAGTTCTTC CASSPPVVDEQFF
TRBD1 TRBJ2-7 TRBV30 NA TGTGCCTGGAGGACCTGGGGCAGGGGGCACGAGCAGTACTTC CAWRTWGRGHEQYF
NA TRBJ1-5 TRBV7-9 NA TGTGCCAGCAGCACAGGTGTGAATCAGCCCCAGCATTTT CASSTGVNQPQHF
TRBD1 TRBJ1-2 TRBV6-1 NA TGTGCCAGCAGTGAAGCCCCGGGACAGGGTATAAGGTACACCTTC CASSEAPGQGIRYTF